Following are 30 T cell receptor beta chains from one sample sequenced in a study of cytomegalovirus exposure and HLA in healthy donors. PCR involved 60 Vbeta and 13 Jbeta primers. Libraries were prepared by immunoSEQ multiplex PCR; TCRdb keeps only in-frame clonotypes and omits some of them. The repertoire has 70,000 to 95,000 clones, over 65% of them found once; the top ten carry around 3.4%. The sample consisted of PBMCs. These receptors all stem from a man aged 45-65 years in good health and CMV-seronegative.

The chain joins TRBV18 to TRBJ2-5; the D is unclear. Germline V gives CDR1 KGHSH, CDR2 LQKENI. Trimming took 6 bases from V and 1 from J, leaving 9 bases between them. The CDR3 spans 13 residues. CDR3 protein: CASSAGSQETQYF. The CDR3 DNA follows: TGTGCCAGCTCTGCCGGGTCCCAAGAGACCCAGTACTTC.

CDR3 bases: TGTGCCAGCAGCTTTTTCGGACAGGGAATCGTGAACACCATATATTTT. Translating gives CASSFFGQGIVNTIYF. The J gene is TRBJ1-3, the V gene TRBV7-9; 8 bases agree with TRBD1. Germline CDR1 reads SEHNR; CDR2 reads FQNEAQ (reference sequence). The CDR3 consists of 16 residues. V was pared by 3 bases and J by 7 bases, with 11 bases of the junction left unmatched.

This chain links TRBV7-2 with TRBJ2-5; perhaps TRBD2 as D (7 bases). The CDR3 extends over 16 amino acids. Between the trimmed V and J ends, which lost 5 bases and 4 bases, there was a span of 20 bases. CDR1 and CDR2 (germline): SGHTA, FQGNSA. CDR3 sequence (DNA): TGTGCCAGCAGCCTCCCGGGGGGACTCAGGGGAGAGACCCAGTACTTC. Translation: CASSLPGGLRGETQYF.

By frequency in the sample, this clone is medium-sized. J is TRBJ1-4 and V is TRBV6-1, with 10 bases fitting TRBD1. J was trimmed by 6 bases and V by 6 bases; bases with no gene match: 4. This CDR3 is built from 14 residues. CDR1 is MNHNS and CDR2 is SASEGT in the germline V gene. CDR3: CASSAGTGDEKLFF. The CDR3 region has the DNA TGTGCCAGCAGCGCCGGGACAGGGGATGAAAAACTGTTTTTT.

The chain joins TRBV5-1 to TRBJ1-2, with TRBD1 as a possible D gene (6 bases). Trimming shortened V by 4 bases and J by 5 bases, and 15 bases separated the two germline ends. This CDR3 is 14 amino acids long. From germline, CDR1 is SGHRS and CDR2 YFSETQ. The CDR3 loop is CASSLKQGAYGYTF. The CDR3 DNA reads as TGCGCCAGCAGCCTCAAACAGGGAGCGTATGGCTACACCTTC.

This chain uses TRBV21-1 with TRBJ1-2; TRBD1, the D gene given by the table, was not confirmed from the DNA. TRBV21-1 is a pseudogene locus. This CDR3 has 15 residues. The CDR3 DNA sequence: TGTGCCAGCAGCAGACAGGGGGCGAGCGGCTATGGCTACACCTTC. Translated: CASSRQGASGYGYTF.

This chain links TRBV5-4 with TRBJ2-7; D is possibly TRBD2 (6 bases). Germline loops: CDR1 SGHNT, CDR2 YYREEE (reference sequence). The CDR3 contains 15 residues. V was shortened by 4 bases and J by 1 base, with 15 bases between the two germline ends. The CDR3 loop is CASSPPGTASYEQYF. In DNA form, the CDR3 reads TGTGCCAGCAGCCCGCCCGGGACTGCATCCTACGAGCAGTACTTC.

The chain links TRBV5-6 to TRBJ2-3, with D possibly matching TRBD1 (5 bases). Per germline, CDR1 SGHDT and CDR2 YYEEEE. Trimming removed 3 bases from V and 2 bases from J, with 16 bases in between. The CDR3 consists of 16 residues. CDR3 in amino acids: CASSSLNRGSTDTQYF. The CDR3, as DNA: TGTGCCAGCAGCTCGCTGAATAGGGGATCCACAGATACGCAGTATTTT.

The J gene is TRBJ1-1, the V gene TRBV7-9; no reliable D call. The CDR3 length is 13 residues. Trimming left V 1 base short and J 2 bases short, with 5 bases between. Germline V CDR1 and CDR2: SEHNR, FQNEAQ (reference sequence). CDR3 in amino acids: CASSLGANTEAFF. CDR3 DNA sequence: TGTGCCAGCAGCTTAGGGGCAAACACTGAAGCTTTCTTT. Full variable domain (remainder filled in from reference TRBV7-9 and TRBJ1-1): DTGVSQNPRHKITKRGQNVTFRCDPISEHNRLYWYRQTLGQGPEFLTYFQNEAQLEKSRLLSDRFSAERPKGSFSTLEIQRTEQGDSAMYLCASSLGANTEAFFGQGTRLTVV.

In its sample, this clone was seen a few times. The chain joins TRBV4-1 to TRBJ2-2, with D tentatively TRBD2 (7 bases). V was pared by 3 bases and J by 0 bases, with 8 bases between. The CDR3 extends over 15 amino acids. Germline lookup yields CDR1 MGHRA and CDR2 YSYEKL. CDR3 residues: CASSHGGPNTGELFF. The CDR3 DNA follows: TGCGCCAGCAGCCACGGGGGGCCGAACACCGGGGAGCTGTTTTTT.

The chain recombines TRBV14 with TRBJ1-2, with unresolved D. The V gene's germline CDR1 is SGHDN and CDR2 FVKESK. This CDR3 region has 13 residues. Trimming removed 0 bases from V and 4 bases from J, with 6 bases in between. This CDR3 is CASSQEAFYGYTF. CDR3 DNA: TGTGCCAGCAGCCAAGAAGCGTTCTATGGCTACACCTTC.

The rearrangement links TRBV9 to TRBJ1-3; tentatively, D is TRBD1 (5 bases). There are 16 residues in the CDR3. The germline gives CDR1 SGDLS, CDR2 YYNGEE. V was pared by 3 bases and J by 0 bases, with 13 bases between. The CDR3 here is CASSATPDSSGNTIYF. In DNA form, the CDR3 reads TGTGCCAGCAGCGCAACGCCTGACAGCTCTGGAAACACCATATATTTT.

The J gene is TRBJ1-1, the V gene TRBV30; tentative D call: TRBD1 (5 bases). Per the germline V gene, CDR1 is GTSNPN and CDR2 is SVGIG (reference sequence). CDR3 length: 15 amino acids. Trimming pared 4 bases from V and 1 base from J, leaving 16 bases between. This CDR3 is CAWTAPQGSNTEAFF. The CDR3 DNA is TGTGCCTGGACCGCCCCCCAGGGATCGAACACTGAAGCTTTCTTT.

The chain couples TRBV6-6 to TRBJ1-5, with TRBD1 matching 10 bases. Germline-derived CDR1 and CDR2 are MNHNY and SVGAGI (reference sequence). Trimming removed 4 bases from V and 4 bases from J; junction bases left unmatched: 7. The CDR3 covers 16 residues. CDR3 in amino acids: CASSSGTGAANQPQHF. The CDR3 DNA reads TGTGCCAGCAGTTCCGGGACAGGGGCCGCTAATCAGCCCCAGCATTTT.

The table lists this clone with a few counts. The chain combines TRBV5-6 with TRBJ2-7; TRBD1 might be the D (5 bases). The length of the CDR3 is 11 residues. The ends were cut back, 1 base at V and 6 bases at J, with 5 bases in the middle. Germline V gene data show CDR1 as SGHDT and CDR2 as YYEEEE. The CDR3 sequence is CASSLRGEQYF. Written as DNA, the CDR3 is TGTGCCAGCAGCTTGAGGGGCGAGCAGTACTTC. Supplemented by reference TRBV5-6 and TRBJ2-7, the full variable domain reads DAGVTQSPTHLIKTRGQQVTLRCSPKSGHDTVSWYQQALGQGPQFIFQYYEEEERQRGNFPDRFSGHQFPNYSSELNVNALLLGDSALYLCASSLRGEQYFGPGTRLTVT.

V gene TRBV11-1 combines with J gene TRBJ2-7; a weak D match, TRBD2 (5 bases). Trimming cost V 5 bases and J 2 bases, with 19 bases left between them. The CDR3 loop spans 16 amino acids. Germline CDR1 and CDR2: SGHAT and FQDESV (reference sequence). DNA for the CDR3: TGTGCCAGCAGCCAATCCCATGGGAGCTTAACCTACGAGCAGTACTTC. Amino acids: CASSQSHGSLTYEQYF.

This clone came up once. V gene TRBV27 combines with J gene TRBJ2-3; 10 nucleotides match TRBD2. V dropped 4 bases and J dropped 6; count of bases not matched to a gene: 10. CDR1 and CDR2 from the germline V gene are MNHEY and SMNVEV (reference sequence). The CDR3 totals 16 residues. The CDR3 reads CASSSLSGGAKDTQYF. The CDR3 nucleotides read TGTGCCAGCAGTTCCTTGAGCGGGGGGGCCAAGGATACGCAGTATTTT.

The chain has TRBV7-9 and TRBJ2-4, with D unresolved. Per germline, CDR1 SEHNR and CDR2 FQNEAQ (reference sequence). The V gene lost 0 bases and the J gene lost 6 bases, with 6 bases spanning the gap. CDR3 length: 13 residues. CDR3 bases: TGTGCCAGCAGCTTAGCTACAGTAAACATTCAGTACTTC. Its protein product is CASSLATVNIQYF.

A single count supports this clone. The CDR3 DNA reads as TGTGCCAGCAGTGAACAGGGGACAGGAAACACCATATATTTT. It translates to CASSEQGTGNTIYF. The chain joins TRBV2 to TRBJ1-3; the D gene is possibly TRBD1 (6 bases). Germline V lookup: CDR1 SNHLY, CDR2 FYNNEI. The ends were cut back, 2 bases at V and 4 bases at J, with 9 bases in the middle. CDR3 length: 14 residues. The entire variable domain, with the rest obtained from reference TRBV2 and TRBJ1-3, is as follows: EPEVTQTPSHQVTQMGQEVILRCVPISNHLYFYWYRQILGQKVEFLVSFYNNEISEKSEIFDDQFSVERPDGSNFTLKIRSTKLEDSAMYFCASSEQGTGNTIYFGEGSWLTVV.

This chain connects TRBV4-1 to TRBJ2-5; 12 bases are shared with TRBD2. The CDR3 is 16 amino acids. J gave up 1 base and V 3 bases, and 3 bases lay outside the gene matches. Per germline, CDR1 MGHRA and CDR2 YSYEKL. The CDR3 reads CASSHTSGGLQETQYF. CDR3 DNA sequence: TGCGCCAGCAGCCATACTAGCGGGGGGCTCCAAGAGACCCAGTACTTC.

V and J are TRBV4-2 and TRBJ2-5, with D possibly TRBD2 on 6 matching bases. Germline CDR1 LGHNA, CDR2 YNFKEQ. V lost 0 bases and J lost 5, with 16 bases in between. The CDR3 covers 16 residues. The CDR3 is CASSQDSTRRAETQYF. The CDR3 DNA reads as TGTGCCAGCAGCCAAGATTCAACTAGGAGGGCGGAGACCCAGTACTTC.

The rearrangement uses TRBV30 and TRBJ2-7; 8 bases map to TRBD2. Germline lookup yields CDR1 GTSNPN and CDR2 SVGIG (reference sequence). CDR3 length: 15 residues. V shed 2 bases, J shed 7 bases, and the junction held 13 bases outside the gene matches. This CDR3 reads CAWSLTRGGPWEQYF. The CDR3 DNA is TGTGCCTGGAGTCTTACGCGCGGGGGGCCTTGGGAGCAGTACTTC.

V gene TRBV6-1 combines with J gene TRBJ1-2; D is unclear. The CDR3 totals 14 residues. V was pared by 8 bases and J by 8 bases, with 21 bases between. The germline V gene has CDR1 MNHNS and CDR2 SASEGT. CDR3 nucleotide sequence: TGTGCCAGCTACCCTACCGCTCAATCGAGGGGCTACACCTTC. It encodes CASYPTAQSRGYTF.

The J gene is TRBJ2-1, the V gene TRBV10-2; the D gene is possibly TRBD2 (7 bases). V was shortened by 11 bases and J by 4 bases, with 18 bases between the two germline ends. The CDR3 extends over 14 amino acids. CDR1 is WSHSY, CDR2 SAAADI, per germline. The CDR3 reads CASLRGGGYNEQFF. DNA of the CDR3: TGCGCCTCCCTCCGAGGGGGGGGTTACAATGAGCAGTTCTTC.

A few counts support this clone. This chain joins TRBV6-1 and TRBJ2-7, with D hard to call. Germline values: CDR1 MNHNS, CDR2 SASEGT. The CDR3 has 14 amino acids. V was pared by 1 base and J by 0 bases, with 7 bases between. Here the CDR3 reads CASSEGGSSYEQYF. CDR3 coding DNA: TGTGCCAGCAGTGAAGGCGGCAGCTCCTACGAGCAGTACTTC.

This chain uses TRBV19 with TRBJ2-7; the D gene is possibly TRBD1 (6 bases). The CDR3 runs 15 residues. Germline assignment: CDR1 LNHDA and CDR2 SQIVND (reference sequence). Trimming pared 5 bases from V and 5 bases from J, leaving 19 bases between. CDR3 sequence: CASSPPGQGSHEQYF. CDR3 nucleotides: TGTGCCAGTAGTCCCCCTGGGCAGGGGAGCCACGAGCAGTACTTC.

V is TRBV6-5 and J is TRBJ1-3; 10 bases match TRBD1. This CDR3 has 14 amino acids. V trimming: 5 bases; J trimming: 4 bases; junction bases outside the gene matches: 2. The germline CDR1 and CDR2 sequences are MNHEY and SVGAGI. The chain's CDR3 is CASSPTGGGNTIYF. Here the CDR3 DNA reads TGTGCCAGCAGTCCGACAGGGGGCGGAAACACCATATATTTT.

This clone was seen only a few times. The rearrangement links TRBV10-1 to TRBJ2-2; a weak D match, TRBD1 (5 bases). The germline V and J ends were trimmed by 6 bases and 6 bases, with 20 bases remaining between them. The CDR3 runs to 16 residues. Germline assignment: CDR1 WNHNN and CDR2 SYGVQD (reference sequence). DNA for the CDR3: TGCGCCAGCAGCGAAGCAACAGGTGCATTCGCCGGGGAGCTGTTTTTT. It translates to CASSEATGAFAGELFF.

The chain links TRBV19 to TRBJ2-2; 12 bases fit TRBD2. The junction had 5 bases not matched to a gene; V was cut back by 1 base and J by 8 bases. This CDR3 region has 16 residues. CDR1 and CDR2 (germline): LNHDA, SQIVND (reference sequence). CDR3 sequence reads: CASSIVASGGEGELFF. The DNA of the CDR3 is TGTGCCAGTAGTATAGTGGCTAGCGGGGGGGAAGGGGAGCTGTTTTTT. The full variable domain, its missing parts supplied by reference TRBV19 and TRBJ2-2, is DGGITQSPKYLFRKEGQNVTLSCEQNLNHDAMYWYRQDPGQGLRLIYYSQIVNDFQKGDIAEGYSVSREKKESFPLTVTSAQKNPTAFYLCASSIVASGGEGELFFGEGSRLTVL.

The chain uses TRBV5-4 and TRBJ1-3, with TRBD1 as a possible D gene (6 bases). Germline values: CDR1 SGHNT, CDR2 YYREEE (reference sequence). V lost 3 bases, J lost 0 bases, and 13 bases lay in between. This CDR3 is built from 16 residues. The DNA for the CDR3 is TGTGCCAGCAGCTCCCAGACAGGACGCTCTGGAAACACCATATATTTT. Residues: CASSSQTGRSGNTIYF.